The T cell receptor beta chain under discussion was sequenced for a study of shared clonotypes between healthy human individuals. As for the study in general: The study drew on a couple of women and three men aged 18 to 49 as donors.

The genomic DNA of each subset was split evenly across several immunoSEQ plates. Sorted-subset replicate PCR reactions contained approximately 190 ng DNA, corresponding to some 30,000 T cell genomes. This table comes from immunoSEQ multiplex PCR, and its TCRdb copy is limited to in-frame clones, with some not included. The table lists 1,100,000 or so clones, more than 75% of them singletons, with about 0.52% in the top ten. Regarding the study as a whole: Unshared clonotypes carried lower generation probabilities than those common to all four donors.

This clone was observed a handful of times. As yet, its antigen is unknown. This CDR3 spans 15 amino acids. The germline CDR1 and CDR2 sequences are GTSNPN and SVGIG (reference sequence). V dropped 0 bases and J dropped 4; count of bases not matched to a gene: 4. This receptor was taken from a young man in good health. Some clones in this sample may be carry-over from other donors' samples. The sequenced sample consisted of memory CD4+ T cells from PBMCs. Subset meaning: CD45RA-negative fraction. The chain has TRBV30 and TRBJ1-4; the match to TRBD1 covers 8 bases. CDR3 sequence: CAWSVLGQDNEKLFF. CDR3 bases: TGTGCCTGGAGTGTCCTGGGACAGGATAATGAAAAACTGTTTTTT.